The following is a T cell receptor (beta chain) sequence with its context. This record comes from a study of T cell responses to AZD1222 COVID-19 vaccine. The method was immunoSEQ multiplex PCR; TCRdb's version includes in-frame clones alone and lacks a portion of them. Of 99,000 or so clones in the sample, 70% to 90% are singletons; the top ten hold approximately 19%. V lost 5 bases and J lost 8, with 18 bases in between. This CDR3 has 14 residues. Germline V CDR1 and CDR2: SNHLY, FYNNEI. The source is an adult in good health. The material was peripheral blood, obtained on day 0 of AZD1222 vaccination. The chain uses TRBV2 and TRBJ1-2; D is perhaps TRBD1 (6 bases). CDR3 region: CASSPNVRGEGYTF. In DNA form, the CDR3 reads TGTGCCAGCAGTCCGAACGTCAGGGGAGAAGGCTACACCTTC.